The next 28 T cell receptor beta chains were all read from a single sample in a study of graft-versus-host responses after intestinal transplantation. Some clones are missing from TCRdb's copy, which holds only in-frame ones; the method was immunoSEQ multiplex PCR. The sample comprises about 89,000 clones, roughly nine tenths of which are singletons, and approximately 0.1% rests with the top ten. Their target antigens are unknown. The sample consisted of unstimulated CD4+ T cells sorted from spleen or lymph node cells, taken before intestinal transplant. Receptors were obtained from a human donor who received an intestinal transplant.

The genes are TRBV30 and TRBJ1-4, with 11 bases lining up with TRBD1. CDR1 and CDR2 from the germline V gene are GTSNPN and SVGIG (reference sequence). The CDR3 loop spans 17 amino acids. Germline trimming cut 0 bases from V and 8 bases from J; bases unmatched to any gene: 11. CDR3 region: CAWSVRGGTGGGEKLFF. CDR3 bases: TGTGCCTGGAGTGTACGCGGGGGGACAGGGGGAGGAGAAAAACTGTTTTTT.

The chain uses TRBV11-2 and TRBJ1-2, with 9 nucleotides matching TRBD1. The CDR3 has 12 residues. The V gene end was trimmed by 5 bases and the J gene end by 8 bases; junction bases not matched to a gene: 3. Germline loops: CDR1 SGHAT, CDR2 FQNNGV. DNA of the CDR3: TGTGCCAGCAGCCAGGGACAGGGCGGCTACACCTTC. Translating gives CASSQGQGGYTF.

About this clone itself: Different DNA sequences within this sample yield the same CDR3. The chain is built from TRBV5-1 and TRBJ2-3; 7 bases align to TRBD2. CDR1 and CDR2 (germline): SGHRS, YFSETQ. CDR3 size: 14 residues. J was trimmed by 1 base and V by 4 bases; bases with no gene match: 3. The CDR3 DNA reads TGCGCCAGCAGCCCAACTAGCGGCACAGATACGCAGTATTTT. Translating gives CASSPTSGTDTQYF.

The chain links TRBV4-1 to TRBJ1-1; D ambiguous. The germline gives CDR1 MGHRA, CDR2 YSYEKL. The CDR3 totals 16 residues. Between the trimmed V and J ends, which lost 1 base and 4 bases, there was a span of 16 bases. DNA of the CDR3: TGCGCCAGCAGCCAAGTATCCGGGTCTGGGAGCACTGAAGCTTTCTTT. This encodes CASSQVSGSGSTEAFF.

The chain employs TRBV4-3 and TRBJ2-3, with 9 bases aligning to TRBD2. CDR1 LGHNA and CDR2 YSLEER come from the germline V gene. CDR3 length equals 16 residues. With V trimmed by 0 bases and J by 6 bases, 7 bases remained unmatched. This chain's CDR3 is CASSQEGGGAGDTQYF. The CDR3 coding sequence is TGCGCCAGCAGCCAAGAGGGCGGGGGGGCCGGTGATACGCAGTATTTT.

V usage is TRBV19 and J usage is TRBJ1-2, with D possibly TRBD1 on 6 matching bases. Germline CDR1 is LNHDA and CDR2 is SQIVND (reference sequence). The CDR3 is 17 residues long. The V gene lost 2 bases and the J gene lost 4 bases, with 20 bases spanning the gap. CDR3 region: CASSITGTPSTAYGYTF. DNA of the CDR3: TGTGCCAGTAGTATAACCGGGACACCTAGCACGGCCTATGGCTACACCTTC.

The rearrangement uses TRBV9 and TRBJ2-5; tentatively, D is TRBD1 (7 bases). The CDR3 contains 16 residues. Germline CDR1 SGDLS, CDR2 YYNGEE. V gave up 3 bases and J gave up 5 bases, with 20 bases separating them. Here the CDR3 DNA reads TGTGCCAGCAGCGGGGGAAAGTCGGCAGGGGGGGAGACCCAGTACTTC. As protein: CASSGGKSAGGETQYF.

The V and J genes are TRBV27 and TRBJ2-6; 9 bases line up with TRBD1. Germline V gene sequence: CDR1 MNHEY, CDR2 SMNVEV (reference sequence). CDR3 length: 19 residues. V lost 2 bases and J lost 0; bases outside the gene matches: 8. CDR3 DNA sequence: TGTGCCAGCAGTTTAAGGCGGACAGGGGCCCACTCTGGGGCCAACGTCCTGACTTTC. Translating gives CASSLRRTGAHSGANVLTF.

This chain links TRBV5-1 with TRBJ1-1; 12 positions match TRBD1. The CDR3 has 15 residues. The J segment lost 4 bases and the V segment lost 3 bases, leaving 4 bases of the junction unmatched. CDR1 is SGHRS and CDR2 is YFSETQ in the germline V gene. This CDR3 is CASSWGQGATTEAFF. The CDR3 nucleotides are TGCGCCAGCAGCTGGGGACAGGGGGCGACCACTGAAGCTTTCTTT.

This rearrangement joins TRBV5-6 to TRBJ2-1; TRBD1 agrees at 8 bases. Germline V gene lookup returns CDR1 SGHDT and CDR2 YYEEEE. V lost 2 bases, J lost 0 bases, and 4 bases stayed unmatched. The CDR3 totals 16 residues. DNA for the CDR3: TGTGCCAGCAGCTTCTCAGGGGGCAGCTCCTACAATGAGCAGTTCTTC. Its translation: CASSFSGGSSYNEQFF.

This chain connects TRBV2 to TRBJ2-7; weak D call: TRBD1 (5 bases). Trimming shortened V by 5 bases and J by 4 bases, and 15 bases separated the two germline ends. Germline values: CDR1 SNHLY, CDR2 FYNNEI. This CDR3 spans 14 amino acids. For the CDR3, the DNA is TGTGCCAGCAGTTATGGTGGGGCCAGTTACGAGCAGTACTTC. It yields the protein CASSYGGASYEQYF.

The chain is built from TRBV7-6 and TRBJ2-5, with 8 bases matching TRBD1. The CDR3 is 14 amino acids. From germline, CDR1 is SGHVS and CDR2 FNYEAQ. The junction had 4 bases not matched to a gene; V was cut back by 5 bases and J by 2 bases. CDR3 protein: CASSAGTGQETQYF. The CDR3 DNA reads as TGTGCCAGCAGCGCCGGGACAGGACAAGAGACCCAGTACTTC.

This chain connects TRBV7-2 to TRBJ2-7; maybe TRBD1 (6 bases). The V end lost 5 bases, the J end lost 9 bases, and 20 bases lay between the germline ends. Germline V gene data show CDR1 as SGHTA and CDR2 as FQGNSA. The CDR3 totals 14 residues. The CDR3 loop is CASSPGHIRNGQYF. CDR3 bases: TGTGCCAGCAGCCCGGGACATATACGGAATGGGCAGTACTTC.

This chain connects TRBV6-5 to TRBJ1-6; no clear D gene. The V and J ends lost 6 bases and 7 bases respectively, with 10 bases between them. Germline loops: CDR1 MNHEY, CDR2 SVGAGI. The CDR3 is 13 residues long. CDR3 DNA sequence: TGTGCCAGCAGGAGGGCCCTAAATTCACCCCTCCACTTT. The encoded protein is CASRRALNSPLHF.

The CDR3 DNA sequence: TGTGCCACCAGCAGAGCTACAGGGATAATTGAAGCTTTCTTT. Translation: CATSRATGIIEAFF. The chain couples TRBV15 to TRBJ1-1; weak D call: TRBD1 (6 bases). The length of the CDR3 is 14 residues. Deletions cut 1 base from V and 7 bases from J, with 13 bases between. CDR1 is LNHNV and CDR2 is YYDKDF in the germline V gene (reference sequence).

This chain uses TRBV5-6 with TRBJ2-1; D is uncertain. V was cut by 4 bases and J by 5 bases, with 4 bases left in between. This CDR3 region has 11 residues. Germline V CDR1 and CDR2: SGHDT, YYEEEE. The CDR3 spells CASSVNNEQFF. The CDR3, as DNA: TGTGCCAGCAGCGTTAACAATGAGCAGTTCTTC.

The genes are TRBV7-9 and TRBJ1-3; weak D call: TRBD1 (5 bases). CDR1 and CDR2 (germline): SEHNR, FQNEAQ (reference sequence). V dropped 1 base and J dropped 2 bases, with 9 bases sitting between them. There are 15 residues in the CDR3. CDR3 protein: CASSLVDSPGNTIYF. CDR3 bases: TGTGCCAGCAGCTTAGTAGACAGCCCTGGAAACACCATATATTTT.

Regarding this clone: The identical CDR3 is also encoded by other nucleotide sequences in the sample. CDR3 sequence: CSARSGYGYTF. CDR3 DNA: TGCAGTGCTAGGAGTGGCTATGGCTACACCTTC. The chain joins TRBV20-1 to TRBJ1-2, with D hard to call. CDR1 and CDR2 from the germline V gene are DFQATT and SNEGSKA (reference sequence). The CDR3 spans 11 residues. Trimming took off 3 bases at V and 4 bases at J, with 6 bases between the two ends.

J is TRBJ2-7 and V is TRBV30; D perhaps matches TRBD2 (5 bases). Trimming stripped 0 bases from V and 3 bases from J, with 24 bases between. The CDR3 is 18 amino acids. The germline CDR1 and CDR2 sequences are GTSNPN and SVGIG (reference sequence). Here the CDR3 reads CAWSVQLKTRESLYEQYF. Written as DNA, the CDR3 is TGTGCCTGGAGTGTACAATTAAAGACGAGGGAGAGCCTCTACGAGCAGTACTTC.

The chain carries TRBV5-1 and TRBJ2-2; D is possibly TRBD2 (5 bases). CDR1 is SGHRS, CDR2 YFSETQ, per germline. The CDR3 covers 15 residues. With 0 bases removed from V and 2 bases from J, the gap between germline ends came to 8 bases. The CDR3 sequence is CASSLGLPNTGELFF. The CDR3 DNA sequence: TGCGCCAGCAGCTTGGGACTACCTAACACCGGGGAGCTGTTTTTT.

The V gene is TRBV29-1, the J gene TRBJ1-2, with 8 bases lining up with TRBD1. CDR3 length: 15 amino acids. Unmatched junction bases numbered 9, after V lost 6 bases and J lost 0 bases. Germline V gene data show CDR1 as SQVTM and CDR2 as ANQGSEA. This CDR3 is CSVKRDRSPNYGYTF. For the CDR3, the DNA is TGCAGCGTGAAGAGGGACAGGAGCCCTAACTATGGCTACACCTTC.

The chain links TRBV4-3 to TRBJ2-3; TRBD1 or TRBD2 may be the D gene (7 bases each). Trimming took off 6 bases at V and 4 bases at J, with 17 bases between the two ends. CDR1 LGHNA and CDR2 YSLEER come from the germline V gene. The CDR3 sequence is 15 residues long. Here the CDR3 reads CASSQQGRGADTQYF. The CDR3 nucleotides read TGCGCCAGCAGTCAACAGGGGAGGGGAGCAGATACGCAGTATTTT.

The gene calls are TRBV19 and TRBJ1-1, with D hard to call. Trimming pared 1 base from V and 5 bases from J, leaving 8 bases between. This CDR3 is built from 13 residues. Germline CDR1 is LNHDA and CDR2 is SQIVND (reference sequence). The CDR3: CASSIVRETEAFF. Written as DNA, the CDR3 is TGTGCCAGTAGTATAGTGAGGGAAACTGAAGCTTTCTTT.

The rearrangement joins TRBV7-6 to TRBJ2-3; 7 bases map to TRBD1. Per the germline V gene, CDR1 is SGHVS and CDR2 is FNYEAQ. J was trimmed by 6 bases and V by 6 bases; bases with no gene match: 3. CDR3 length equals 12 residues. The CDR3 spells CASRPRGDTQYF. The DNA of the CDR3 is TGTGCCAGCAGACCCAGGGGGGATACGCAGTATTTT.

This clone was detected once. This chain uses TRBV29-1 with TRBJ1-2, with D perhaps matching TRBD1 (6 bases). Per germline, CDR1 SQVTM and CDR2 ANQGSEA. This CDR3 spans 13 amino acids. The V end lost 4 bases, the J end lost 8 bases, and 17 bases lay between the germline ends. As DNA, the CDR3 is TGCAGCGTTGTAATACAGGGTTTATTCGGCTACACCTTC. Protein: CSVVIQGLFGYTF.

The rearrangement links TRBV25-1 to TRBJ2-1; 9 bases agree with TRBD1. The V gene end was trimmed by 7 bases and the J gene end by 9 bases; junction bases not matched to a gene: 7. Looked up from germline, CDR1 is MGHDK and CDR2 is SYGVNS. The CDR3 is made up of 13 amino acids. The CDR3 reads CASTLQGAGEQFF. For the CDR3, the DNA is TGTGCCAGCACCCTACAGGGGGCGGGTGAGCAGTTCTTC. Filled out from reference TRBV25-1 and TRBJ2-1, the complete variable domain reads EADIYQTPRYLVIGTGKKITLECSQTMGHDKMYWYQQDPGMELHLIHYSYGVNSTEKGDLSSESTVSRIRTEHFPLTLESARPSHTSQYLCASTLQGAGEQFFGPGTRLTVL.

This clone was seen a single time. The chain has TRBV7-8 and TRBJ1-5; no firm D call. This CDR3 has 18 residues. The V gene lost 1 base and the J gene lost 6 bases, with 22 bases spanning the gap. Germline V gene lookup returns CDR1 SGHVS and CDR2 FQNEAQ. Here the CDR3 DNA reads TGTGCCAGCAGCTTAGGACGGGAGGAGAGGGCTCGTGGTCAGCCCCAGCATTTT. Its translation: CASSLGREERARGQPQHF.

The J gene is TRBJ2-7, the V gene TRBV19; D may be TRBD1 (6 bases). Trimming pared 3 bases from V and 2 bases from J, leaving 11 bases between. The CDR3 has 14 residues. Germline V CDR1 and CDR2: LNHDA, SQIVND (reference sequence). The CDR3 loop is CASSIAQGPYEQYF. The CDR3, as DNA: TGTGCCAGTAGTATTGCCCAGGGGCCCTACGAGCAGTACTTC.